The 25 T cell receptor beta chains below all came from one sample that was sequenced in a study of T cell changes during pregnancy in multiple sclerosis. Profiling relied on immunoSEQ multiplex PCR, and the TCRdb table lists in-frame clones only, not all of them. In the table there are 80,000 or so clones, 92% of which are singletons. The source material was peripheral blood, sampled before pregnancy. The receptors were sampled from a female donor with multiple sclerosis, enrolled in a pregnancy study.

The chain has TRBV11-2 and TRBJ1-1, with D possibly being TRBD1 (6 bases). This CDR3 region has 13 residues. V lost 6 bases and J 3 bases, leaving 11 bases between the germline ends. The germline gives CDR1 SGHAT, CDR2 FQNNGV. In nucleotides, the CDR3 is TGTGCCAGCAGTACAGGGTCCCACACTGAAGCTTTCTTT. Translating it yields CASSTGSHTEAFF.

The CDR3 nucleotides are TGTGCCAGCAGTGATGGTCTCCAGGTGCGCTACGAGCAGTACTTC. This encodes CASSDGLQVRYEQYF. The V call is TRBV2, the J call TRBJ2-7; D is undetermined. This CDR3 has 15 amino acids. Germline V gene sequence: CDR1 SNHLY, CDR2 FYNNEI. V lost 3 bases to trimming and J lost 3 bases, with 15 bases between them.

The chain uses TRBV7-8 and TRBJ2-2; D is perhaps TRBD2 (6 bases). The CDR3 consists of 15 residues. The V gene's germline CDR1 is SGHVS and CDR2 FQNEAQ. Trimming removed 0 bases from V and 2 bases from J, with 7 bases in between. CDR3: CASSLARGNTGELFF. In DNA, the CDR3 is TGTGCCAGCAGCTTAGCGCGGGGAAACACCGGGGAGCTGTTTTTT.

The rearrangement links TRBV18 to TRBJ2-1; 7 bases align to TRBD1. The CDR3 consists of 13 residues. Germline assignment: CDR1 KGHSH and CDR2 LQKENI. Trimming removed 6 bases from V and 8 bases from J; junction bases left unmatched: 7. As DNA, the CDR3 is TGTGCCAGCTCCCCTTACAGGGGTGATGAGCAGTTCTTC. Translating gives CASSPYRGDEQFF. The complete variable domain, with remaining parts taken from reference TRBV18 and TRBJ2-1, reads NAGVMQNPRHLVRRRGQEARLRCSPMKGHSHVYWYRQLPEEGLKFMVYLQKENIIDESGMPKERFSAEFPKEGPSILRIQQVVRGDSAAYFCASSPYRGDEQFFGPGTRLTVL.

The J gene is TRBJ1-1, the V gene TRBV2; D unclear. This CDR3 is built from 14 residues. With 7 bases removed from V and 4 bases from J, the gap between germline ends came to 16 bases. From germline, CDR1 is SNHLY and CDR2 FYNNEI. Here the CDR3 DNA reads TGTGCCAGCACCGACCGAGGGCTCGGCACTGAAGCTTTCTTT. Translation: CASTDRGLGTEAFF.

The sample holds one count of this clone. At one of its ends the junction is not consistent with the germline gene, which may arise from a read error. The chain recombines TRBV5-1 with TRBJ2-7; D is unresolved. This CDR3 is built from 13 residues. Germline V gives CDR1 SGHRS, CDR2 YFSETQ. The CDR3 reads CASSLGYSYEQYF. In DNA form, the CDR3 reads TGCGCCAGCAGTTTGGGCTACTCCTACGAGCAGTACTTC.

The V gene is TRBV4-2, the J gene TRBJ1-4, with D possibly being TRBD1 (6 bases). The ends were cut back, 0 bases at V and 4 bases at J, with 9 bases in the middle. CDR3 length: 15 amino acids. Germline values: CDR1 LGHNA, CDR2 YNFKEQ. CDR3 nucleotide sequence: TGTGCCAGCAGCCAAGACGGACAGTATAATGAAAAACTGTTTTTT. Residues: CASSQDGQYNEKLFF.

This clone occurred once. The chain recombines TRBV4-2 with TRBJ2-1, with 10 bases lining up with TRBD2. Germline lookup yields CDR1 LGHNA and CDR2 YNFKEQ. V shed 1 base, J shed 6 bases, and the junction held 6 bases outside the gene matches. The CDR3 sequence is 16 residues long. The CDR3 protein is CASSQGLAGAGNEQFF. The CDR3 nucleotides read TGTGCCAGCAGCCAAGGGCTAGCGGGAGCGGGCAATGAGCAGTTCTTC.

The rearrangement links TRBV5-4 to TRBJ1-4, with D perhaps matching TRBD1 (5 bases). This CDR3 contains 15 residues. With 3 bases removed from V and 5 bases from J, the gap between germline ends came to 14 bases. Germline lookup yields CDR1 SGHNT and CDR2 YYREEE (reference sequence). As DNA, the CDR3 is TGTGCCAGCAGCTCATGGATCGGGGGGAATGAAAAACTGTTTTTT. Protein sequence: CASSSWIGGNEKLFF.

The CDR3 nucleotides are TGCAGCGTTGAAGGACGTCGTGGGAGCAGCTACAATGAGCAGTTCTTC. Translated, it gives CSVEGRRGSSYNEQFF. The chain carries TRBV29-1 and TRBJ2-1, with a possible D match to TRBD2 (5 bases). The germline gives CDR1 SQVTM, CDR2 ANQGSEA. Trimming stripped 1 base from V and 3 bases from J, with 16 bases between. This CDR3 is 16 amino acids long.

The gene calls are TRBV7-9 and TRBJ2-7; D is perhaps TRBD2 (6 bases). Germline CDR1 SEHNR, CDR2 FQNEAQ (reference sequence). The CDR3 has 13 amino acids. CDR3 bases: TGTGCCAGCAGCTTAAGTGGGGGGACCGGGAAAAGTGTC. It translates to CASSLSGGTGKSV.

CDR3 protein: CASSARDRGPGTQYF. CDR3 DNA: TGTGCCAGCAGCGCCCGGGACAGGGGCCCCGGTACGCAGTATTTT. This chain uses TRBV5-4 with TRBJ2-3; 10 nucleotides align to TRBD1. From germline, CDR1 is SGHNT and CDR2 YYREEE (reference sequence). V shed 4 bases, J shed 8 bases, and the junction held 10 bases outside the gene matches. The CDR3 runs to 15 residues. Full variable domain (rest looked up from reference TRBV5-4 and TRBJ2-3): ETGVTQSPTHLIKTRGQQVTLRCSSQSGHNTVSWYQQALGQGPQFIFQYYREEENGRGNFPPRFSGLQFPNYSSELNVNALELDDSALYLCASSARDRGPGTQYFGPGTRLTVL.

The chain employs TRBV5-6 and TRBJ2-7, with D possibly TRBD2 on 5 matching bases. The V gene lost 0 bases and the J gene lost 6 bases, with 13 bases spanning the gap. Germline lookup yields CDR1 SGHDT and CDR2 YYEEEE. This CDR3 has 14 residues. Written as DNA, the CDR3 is TGTGCCAGCAGCTTGGGGGCAGGAGGAAGCGAGCAGTACTTC. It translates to CASSLGAGGSEQYF.

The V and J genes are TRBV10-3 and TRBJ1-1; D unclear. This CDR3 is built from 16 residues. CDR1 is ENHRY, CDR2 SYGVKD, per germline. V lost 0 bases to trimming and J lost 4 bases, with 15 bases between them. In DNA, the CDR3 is TGTGCCATCAGTGAGTCTCTGTTCGGTGGGAGCACTGAAGCTTTCTTT. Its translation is CAISESLFGGSTEAFF.

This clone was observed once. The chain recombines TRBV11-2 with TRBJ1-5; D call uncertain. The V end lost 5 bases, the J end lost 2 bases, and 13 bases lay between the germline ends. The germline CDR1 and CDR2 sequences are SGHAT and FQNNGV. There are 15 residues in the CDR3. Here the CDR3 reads CASSRGASGNQPQHF. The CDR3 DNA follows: TGTGCCAGCAGCCGTGGAGCATCAGGCAATCAGCCCCAGCATTTT.

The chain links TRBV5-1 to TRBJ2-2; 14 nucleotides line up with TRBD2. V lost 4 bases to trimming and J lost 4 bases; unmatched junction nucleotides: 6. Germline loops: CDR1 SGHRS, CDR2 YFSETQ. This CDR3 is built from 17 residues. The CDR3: CASSKWGLAGVTGELFF. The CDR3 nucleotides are TGCGCCAGCAGCAAATGGGGACTAGCGGGAGTCACCGGGGAGCTGTTTTTT.

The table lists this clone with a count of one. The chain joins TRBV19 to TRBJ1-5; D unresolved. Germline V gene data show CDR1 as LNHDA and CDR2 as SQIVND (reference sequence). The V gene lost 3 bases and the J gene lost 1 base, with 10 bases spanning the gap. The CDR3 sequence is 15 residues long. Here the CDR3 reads CASSIRHASNQPQHF. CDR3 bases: TGTGCCAGTAGTATCAGACACGCGAGCAATCAGCCCCAGCATTTT. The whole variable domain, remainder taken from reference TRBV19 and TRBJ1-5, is DGGITQSPKYLFRKEGQNVTLSCEQNLNHDAMYWYRQDPGQGLRLIYYSQIVNDFQKGDIAEGYSVSREKKESFPLTVTSAQKNPTAFYLCASSIRHASNQPQHFGDGTRLSIL.

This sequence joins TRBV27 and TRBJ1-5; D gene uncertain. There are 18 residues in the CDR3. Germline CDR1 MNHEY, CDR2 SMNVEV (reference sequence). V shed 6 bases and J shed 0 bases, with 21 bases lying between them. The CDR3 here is CASRTTGWGGNSNQPQHF. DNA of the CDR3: TGTGCCAGCAGAACTACTGGCTGGGGAGGTAATAGCAATCAGCCCCAGCATTTT.

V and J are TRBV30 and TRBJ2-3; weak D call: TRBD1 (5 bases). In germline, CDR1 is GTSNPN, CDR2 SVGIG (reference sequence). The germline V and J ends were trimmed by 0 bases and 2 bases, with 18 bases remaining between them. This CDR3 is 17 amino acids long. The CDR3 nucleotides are TGTGCCTGGAGTGTAGGGGTCGGCAGGTCAGACACAGATACGCAGTATTTT. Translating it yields CAWSVGVGRSDTDTQYF.

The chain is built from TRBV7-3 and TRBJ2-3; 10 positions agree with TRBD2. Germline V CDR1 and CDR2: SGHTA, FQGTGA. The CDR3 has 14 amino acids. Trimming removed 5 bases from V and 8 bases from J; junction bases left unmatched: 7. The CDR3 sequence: CASSQAGGPGTQYF. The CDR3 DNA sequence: TGTGCCAGCAGCCAAGCGGGAGGGCCGGGTACGCAGTATTTT.

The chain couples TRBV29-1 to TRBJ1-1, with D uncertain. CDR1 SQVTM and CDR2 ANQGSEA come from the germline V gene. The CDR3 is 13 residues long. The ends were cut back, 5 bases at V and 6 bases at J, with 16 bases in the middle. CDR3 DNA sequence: TGCAGCGTTCTAAACGCCCGTTGGTCTGAAGCTTTCTTT. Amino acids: CSVLNARWSEAFF.

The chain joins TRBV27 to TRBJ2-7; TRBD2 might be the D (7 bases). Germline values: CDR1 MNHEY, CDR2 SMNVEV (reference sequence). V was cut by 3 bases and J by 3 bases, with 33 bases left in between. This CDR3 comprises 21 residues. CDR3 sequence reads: CASSLRGGRGRASIDFYEQYF. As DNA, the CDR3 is TGTGCCAGCAGTTTGCGGGGTGGTAGGGGGAGGGCCTCGATAGATTTCTACGAGCAGTACTTC.

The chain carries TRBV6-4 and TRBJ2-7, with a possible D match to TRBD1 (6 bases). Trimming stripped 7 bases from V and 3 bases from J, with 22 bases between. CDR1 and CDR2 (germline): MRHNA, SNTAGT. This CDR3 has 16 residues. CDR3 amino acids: CASKGVRPVRNYEQYF. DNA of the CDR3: TGTGCCAGCAAGGGGGTCAGACCCGTCAGGAACTACGAGCAGTACTTC.

The CDR3 sequence: CASSSKDRALSKAFF. The CDR3 DNA reads TGTGCCAGCAGCTCGAAGGACAGGGCATTAAGCAAAGCTTTCTTT. This chain uses TRBV7-9 with TRBJ1-1; TRBD1 agrees at 8 bases. This CDR3 has 15 residues. The germline gives CDR1 SEHNR, CDR2 FQNEAQ (reference sequence). The J segment lost 9 bases and the V segment lost 4 bases, leaving 13 bases of the junction unmatched. Combining the CDR3 with reference TRBV7-9 and TRBJ1-1 gives the whole variable domain DTGVSQNPRHKITKRGQNVTFRCDPISEHNRLYWYRQTLGQGPEFLTYFQNEAQLEKSRLLSDRFSAERPKGSFSTLEIQRTEQGDSAMYLCASSSKDRALSKAFFGQGTRLTVV.

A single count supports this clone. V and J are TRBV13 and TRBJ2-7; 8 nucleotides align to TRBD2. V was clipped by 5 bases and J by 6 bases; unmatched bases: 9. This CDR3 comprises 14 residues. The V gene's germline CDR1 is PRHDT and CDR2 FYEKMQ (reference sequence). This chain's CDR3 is CASSTGGAGAEQYF. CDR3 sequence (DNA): TGTGCCAGCAGCACGGGCGGAGCGGGGGCCGAGCAGTACTTC.